What follows are 18 T cell receptor beta chains derived from one specimen sequenced in a study of T cells in Graves' hyperthyroidism and ophthalmopathy. There were TCR beta CDR3 regions amplified from RNA transcripts. The TCR CDR3 was amplified in a first-round RT-PCR using the HTBI primer set. TCRdb itself ran the multiplex PCR reads through MiXCR, one entry per CDR3 protein. This sample has about 99,000 distinct CDR3 sequences, with over 45% found just once. The sequenced sample was blood. The receptors derive from a man in his forties or fifties with Graves' hyperthyroidism.

This clonotype was seen many times. This rearrangement joins TRBV19 to TRBJ1-5, with 8 nucleotides matching TRBD1. V shed 1 base and J 6 bases; nucleotides not matched to a gene: 2. From germline, CDR1 is LNHDA and CDR2 SQIVND (reference sequence). The CDR3 contains 14 residues. CDR3 in amino acids: CASSIVQGVQPQHF. CDR3 coding DNA: TGTGCCAGTAGTATAGTACAGGGGGTTCAGCCCCAGCATTTT. Drawing the rest from reference TRBV19 and TRBJ1-5, the complete variable domain is DGGITQSPKYLFRKEGQNVTLSCEQNLNHDAMYWYRQDPGQGLRLIYYSQIVNDFQKGDIAEGYSVSREKKESFPLTVTSAQKNPTAFYLCASSIVQGVQPQHFGDGTRLSIL.

V and J are TRBV27 and TRBJ1-6; TRBD1 agrees at 7 bases. Germline CDR1 MNHEY, CDR2 SMNVEV (reference sequence). This CDR3 region has 16 residues. With V trimmed by 5 bases and J by 5 bases, 9 bases remained unmatched. The CDR3, as DNA: TGTGCCAGCAGTACAAGGACAGGACCAAATAATTCACCCCTCCACTTT. This encodes CASSTRTGPNNSPLHF.

This clonotype was recorded at least ten times. The chain combines TRBV24-1 with TRBJ1-4, with 7 bases fitting TRBD1. The trim removed 10 bases at V and 0 bases at J, leaving 4 bases unmatched. The CDR3 sequence is 14 residues long. Germline-derived CDR1 and CDR2 are KGHDR and SFDVKD. CDR3 coding DNA: TGTGCCACAGGGACAGTTGCAACTAATGAAAAACTGTTTTTT. Translated: CATGTVATNEKLFF.

This clonotype was detected many times. The J gene is TRBJ2-6, the V gene TRBV7-2; D may be TRBD1 (5 bases). CDR3 size: 16 residues. V dropped 5 bases and J dropped 4 bases, with 15 bases sitting between them. The germline V gene encodes CDR1 SGHTA and CDR2 FQGNSA. In DNA, the CDR3 is TGTGCCAGCAGCCCAGACAGCCCTTTGGGGGCCAACGTCCTGACTTTC. Translated: CASSPDSPLGANVLTF.

The table lists this clonotype with many counts. The chain links TRBV7-9 to TRBJ1-5; D not certain. The CDR3 is made up of 17 amino acids. Germline CDR1 reads SEHNR; CDR2 reads FQNEAQ (reference sequence). V was shortened by 0 bases and J by 1 base, with 13 bases between the two germline ends. The CDR3 DNA follows: TGTGCCAGCAGCTTAGCAGAGGGATACGCCAGCAATCAGCCCCAGCATTTT. It yields the protein CASSLAEGYASNQPQHF.

The chain couples TRBV7-3 to TRBJ2-1, with 9 bases fitting TRBD2. V lost 5 bases to trimming and J lost 7 bases; unmatched junction nucleotides: 3. The V gene's germline CDR1 is SGHTA and CDR2 FQGTGA. The CDR3 is made up of 13 amino acids. The CDR3 DNA reads as TGTGCCAGCAGCATAGCGGGAGTAAATGAGCAGTTCTTC. This encodes CASSIAGVNEQFF.

About this clonotype: One end of the junction fails to match germline, which may point to a read error. The V gene is TRBV20-1, the J gene TRBJ2-1, with TRBD1 matching over 7 bases. Germline V gives CDR1 DFQATT, CDR2 SNEGSKA (reference sequence). The length of the CDR3 is 15 residues. CDR3 DNA sequence: TGCAGTGCTAGACATGACTGGACAGGATCAGGGGAGCGGTTCTTC. Translated, it gives CSARHDWTGSGERFF.

This clonotype occurred many times. The chain carries TRBV7-3 and TRBJ2-1; D is uncertain. V was shortened by 5 bases and J by 6 bases, with 8 bases between the two germline ends. The CDR3 runs 12 residues. Germline CDR1 is SGHTA and CDR2 is FQGTGA. The CDR3 loop is CASSPSINEQFF. CDR3 DNA sequence: TGTGCCAGCAGCCCTTCCATCAATGAGCAGTTCTTC.

This clonotype appeared a single time. The chain uses TRBV2 and TRBJ2-7, with D maybe TRBD2 (6 bases). The CDR3 totals 15 residues. V dropped 4 bases and J dropped 3 bases, with 16 bases sitting between them. Germline values: CDR1 SNHLY, CDR2 FYNNEI. This CDR3 is CASSVVLGLFYEQYF. The CDR3 DNA reads TGTGCCAGCAGTGTGGTCCTGGGACTCTTCTACGAGCAGTACTTC.

The rearrangement uses TRBV24-1 and TRBJ2-1; 14 bases agree with TRBD2. V shed 8 bases, J shed 7 bases, and the junction held 9 bases outside the gene matches. This CDR3 has 16 residues. Looked up from germline, CDR1 is KGHDR and CDR2 is SFDVKD. The CDR3 protein is CATNWGTSGGWNEQFF. CDR3 coding DNA: TGTGCCACCAACTGGGGGACTAGCGGGGGCTGGAATGAGCAGTTCTTC.

This clonotype showed up just once. Without the conserved terminal phenylalanine or tryptophan, this CDR3 likely stems from a read error. V is TRBV6-4 and J is TRBJ1-1; no clear D. The CDR3 is 12 amino acids. V gave up 5 bases and J gave up 3 bases, with 7 bases separating them. CDR1 and CDR2 from the germline V gene are MRHNA and SNTAGT. CDR3 sequence: CASSYLYTEAFL. CDR3 in DNA: TGTGCCAGCAGTTACCTTTACACTGAAGCTTTCTTG.

At least ten counts were recorded for this clonotype. V is TRBV5-1 and J is TRBJ1-6, with TRBD1 identical over 7 bases. The CDR3 has 14 residues. The junction had 2 bases not matched to a gene; V was cut back by 0 bases and J by 8 bases. The germline CDR1 and CDR2 sequences are SGHRS and YFSETQ. The DNA of the CDR3 is TGCGCCAGCAGCTTGGGAGGGGGCGATTCACCCCTCCACTTT. Translation: CASSLGGGDSPLHF.

This clonotype appeared many times. The gene calls are TRBV2 and TRBJ2-7, with TRBD1 matching 7 bases. With V trimmed by 4 bases and J by 3 bases, 12 bases remained unmatched. CDR3 length equals 16 residues. CDR1 and CDR2 (germline): SNHLY, FYNNEI. CDR3 residues: CASSGPPGQPFYEQYF. The CDR3 coding sequence is TGTGCCAGCAGTGGTCCCCCGGGACAGCCCTTCTACGAGCAGTACTTC.

This clonotype was seen ten or more times. V usage is TRBV4-3 and J usage is TRBJ2-1, with D possibly being TRBD1 (6 bases). The CDR3 length is 13 residues. V was pared by 0 bases and J by 6 bases, with 6 bases between. Per the germline V gene, CDR1 is LGHNA and CDR2 is YSLEER. CDR3 region: CASSQEGGNEQFF. The CDR3 DNA sequence: TGCGCCAGCAGCCAAGAAGGGGGCAATGAGCAGTTCTTC.

This clonotype came up many times. The V gene is TRBV20-1, the J gene TRBJ2-5; 7 bases are shared with TRBD2. This CDR3 spans 14 amino acids. Germline CDR1 and CDR2: DFQATT and SNEGSKA (reference sequence). V gave up 3 bases and J gave up 4 bases; unmatched junction bases: 8. The CDR3 region has the DNA TGCAGTGCTAGGATTGTGGGGGGGGGAGAGACCCAGTACTTC. Translation gives CSARIVGGGETQYF.

This chain uses TRBV5-8 with TRBJ1-2; no clear D gene. V lost 4 bases to trimming and J lost 2 bases, with 15 bases between them. The CDR3 consists of 15 residues. Germline loops: CDR1 SGHTS, CDR2 YDEGEE. CDR3: CASSREWAANYGYTF. In nucleotides, the CDR3 is TGTGCCAGCAGCCGAGAGTGGGCAGCGAACTATGGCTACACCTTC.

This rearrangement joins TRBV20-1 to TRBJ2-7; D unresolved. Trimming left V 6 bases short and J 6 bases short, with 15 bases between. Germline CDR1 is DFQATT and CDR2 is SNEGSKA (reference sequence). The CDR3 contains 12 residues. The CDR3 region has the DNA TGCAGTGCGTCATGGGGAAATTGCGAGCAGTACTTC. It encodes CSASWGNCEQYF.

V usage is TRBV7-3 and J usage is TRBJ2-2; the match to TRBD2 covers 12 bases. This CDR3 has 15 amino acids. CDR1 SGHTA and CDR2 FQGTGA come from the germline V gene. After removal of 5 bases from V and 5 bases from J, the junction contained 3 bases not matched to a gene. Here the CDR3 reads CASSPTSGGTGELFF. The CDR3 nucleotides are TGTGCCAGCAGCCCAACTAGCGGGGGGACCGGGGAGCTGTTTTTT. Using reference TRBV7-3 and TRBJ2-2 for the parts outside the CDR3, the full variable domain is GAGVSQTPSNKVTEKGKYVELRCDPISGHTALYWYRQSLGQGPEFLIYFQGTGAADDSGLPNDRFFAVRPEGSVSTLKIQRTERGDSAVYLCASSPTSGGTGELFFGEGSRLTVL.